This T cell receptor beta chain appears in the sequencing data of a study of blood T cells in healthy people across ages. Overall study results and limits: In these data, TCR beta diversity tracked strongly with naive T cell percentage. Roughly linear age-related decline in beta diversity appeared, significant by age around 40.

The use of a sample-barcoded 5' primer and a J-beta primer mix characterized a second PCR of roughly 6 to 11 cycles. A minimum of 3 million CDR3-containing paired-end reads was obtained for each sample. TCRdb used MiXCR to reprocess the 5' RACE reads, holding one entry per CDR3 protein. The sample shows about 1.6 million distinct CDR3 sequences, 30% to 35% of them seen only once. This clonotype has more than one count but fewer than ten. Its antigen is still unknown. Every donor gave around 10 milliliters of peripheral blood. The sequence derives from a woman in her 30s in good health. Sample: blood.

The CDR3 coding sequence is TGCAGTGCCAGGTGGGGACTAGCGGGATTAGAGGTTTGGAAGAATGAGCAGTTCTTC. Its protein product is CSARWGLAGLEVWKNEQFF. This chain joins TRBV20-1 and TRBJ2-1, with 13 nucleotides matching TRBD2. The CDR3 runs 19 residues. The junction had 21 bases not matched to a gene; V was cut back by 6 bases and J by 7 bases. Germline CDR1 DFQATT, CDR2 SNEGSKA (reference sequence).